A selection of T cell receptor beta chains follows, all from one sample in a study of spatial heterogeneity in lung cancer. TCRdb passed the 5' RACE reads through MiXCR, listing each CDR3 protein once. Of about 120,000 distinct CDR3 sequences in the sample, over 9% were seen once. The material sequenced was PBMCs, taken at follow-up. These receptors all stem from a male donor with early-stage non-small cell lung cancer. CDR3s leave out the opening cysteine and the closing phenylalanine or tryptophan. The order of the fields is CDR3 length, V gene, J gene, CDR3 protein.

13,TRBV5-5,TRBJ1-3,ASSSDRSSGNTIY
13,TRBV11-2,TRBJ2-3,ASSSLAGTTDTQY
14,TRBV7-8,TRBJ1-2,ASSPAGGDVSYGYT
13,TRBV7-2,TRBJ2-2,ASTYPPKRTGELF
10,TRBV3-1,TRBJ1-4,ASSQDPNYLF
14,TRBV11-3,TRBJ2-4,ASSPGTAKAKNIQY
13,TRBV6-5,TRBJ1-2,ASHPQQGPSYGYT
12,TRBV11-2,TRBJ2-3,ASSLREGRDTQY
13,TRBV10-3,TRBJ2-7,AISDPGEGVYEQY
11,TRBV4-2,TRBJ2-5,ASSQVGQETQY
13,TRBV7-8,TRBJ2-1,ASSGKDRGSNEQF
9,TRBV11-2,TRBJ1-1,ASSFGPEAF
12,TRBV6-5,TRBJ1-5,ASSKGGARQPQH
15,TRBV24-1,TRBJ1-1,ATSDLPVRTGATEAF
10,TRBV20-1,TRBJ2-1,SANRGPNEQF
13,TRBV3-1,TRBJ1-3,ASSQGTDRGNTIY
14,TRBV30,TRBJ1-6,AWRWPGTDYNSPLH
10,TRBV5-1,TRBJ2-5,ASSAGAETQY
12,TRBV9,TRBJ1-3,VSSVGTTGNTIY
11,TRBV2,TRBJ2-7,ASSSTGEGEQY
17,TRBV19,TRBJ2-6,ASSLPGREGPSGANVLT
15,TRBV10-2,TRBJ1-5,ASRSDRGINSNQPQH
13,TRBV28,TRBJ2-7,ASSRSGGGGNEQY
16,TRBV15,TRBJ2-7,ATSRDPQGSRLIYEQY
9,TRBV20-1,TRBJ1-2,SARTADGYT
14,TRBV4-2,TRBJ1-1,ASSQGNRAMNTEAF
14,TRBV24-1,TRBJ2-3,ATSDSAETSTDTQY
14,TRBV6-5,TRBJ1-4,ASSYSKGATNEKLF
12,TRBV5-1,TRBJ2-1,ASSLDRAVDEQF
14,TRBV20-1,TRBJ2-7,SARAGLTGYHYEQY
13,TRBV5-6,TRBJ2-7,ASSSGDRITYEQY
15,TRBV7-6,TRBJ2-7,ASSLEAPRDKFYEQY
14,TRBV11-2,TRBJ1-5,ASSLGSSHSNQPQH
11,TRBV29-1,TRBJ1-2,SGRTGDSYGYT
14,TRBV12-3/TRBV12-4,TRBJ1-1,ASSSGGAFLITEAF